These T cell receptor beta chains were read from a single sample in a study of T-cell memory formation after mild COVID-19. TCRdb itself ran the 5' RACE reads through MiXCR, one entry per CDR3 protein. Among about 360,000 distinct CDR3 sequences listed, roughly an eighth were seen once. Sequenced: PBMCs or a T cell subset sorted from them (not recorded which). All receptors derive from a young man who had mild COVID-19 (a few samples of this study predate the infection). Cell type and time point are not known. The CDR3 runs from the conserved cysteine through the conserved F or W.

CDR3 length	J gene	V gene	CDR3 protein
14	TRBJ2-1	TRBV11-2	CASSLVPGNNEQFF
16	TRBJ2-2	TRBV4-1	CASSQEGVGLTGELFF
14	TRBJ1-1	TRBV5-1	CASTVWDSLTEAFF
15	TRBJ2-5	TRBV7-7	CASSSRTGAQETQYF
15	TRBJ2-1	TRBV20-1	CSALPGGTALSEQFF
14	TRBJ1-2	TRBV6-1	CASSGPGQGDGYTF
15	TRBJ2-4	TRBV5-1	CASSLGQGARGIQYF
16	TRBJ2-3	TRBV19	CASSSRAGVHFDTQYF
11	TRBJ2-4	TRBV18	CASSPGNIQYF
15	TRBJ2-5	TRBV7-2	CASSPGGPLRETQYF
17	TRBJ1-5	TRBV20-1	CSARPRAGRGPNQPQHF
16	TRBJ1-1	TRBV7-2	CASSIRQDHMNTEAFF
19	TRBJ1-4	TRBV4-1	CASSQGQGRFRVSNEKLFF
14	TRBJ2-1	TRBV7-2	CASSRIQGSNEQFF
16	TRBJ1-3	TRBV3-2	CASSQEGRGAENTIYF
17	TRBJ2-5	TRBV5-5	CASSLLWSSGEKETQYF
15	TRBJ2-2	TRBV9	CASSPGTGQTGELFF
15	TRBJ2-1	TRBV5-1	CASRRQGDSYNEQFF